This T cell receptor (beta chain) originates from a study of blood T cell repertoires in COVID-19. For the study at large: The cDNA or gDNA used as material had been derived from T cells, B-cell-depleted T cells, or PBMCs.

In the original workflow: Estimation of nucleated cell counts was performed using reference gene primer amplification. The table came from immunoSEQ multiplex PCR; TCRdb's copy has only in-frame clones and leaves some out. V, J and clone size are taken as reported in that table, and D and trimming were inferred from the DNA itself. The sample records hundreds of thousands of clones, around 87% being singletons. The CDR3 consists of 14 residues. The V segment lost 7 bases and the J segment 4 bases; nucleotides outside the gene matches: 5. Germline V CDR1 and CDR2: SGHRS, YFSETQ. The origin of this receptor is a woman in her thirties or forties who had recovered from COVID-19. Input material: peripheral blood. The chain uses TRBV5-1 and TRBJ1-4, with 9 bases matching TRBD1. The chain's CDR3 is CASGTGRGNEKLFF. As DNA, the CDR3 is TGCGCCAGCGGGACAGGGCGAGGTAATGAAAAACTGTTTTTT. The full variable domain, with the rest looked up from reference TRBV5-1 and TRBJ1-4, is KAGVTQTPRYLIKTRGQQVTLSCSPISGHRSVSWYQQTPGQGLQFLFEYFSETQRNKGNFPGRFSGRQFSNSRSEMNVSTLELGDSALYLCASGTGRGNEKLFFGSGTQLSVL.